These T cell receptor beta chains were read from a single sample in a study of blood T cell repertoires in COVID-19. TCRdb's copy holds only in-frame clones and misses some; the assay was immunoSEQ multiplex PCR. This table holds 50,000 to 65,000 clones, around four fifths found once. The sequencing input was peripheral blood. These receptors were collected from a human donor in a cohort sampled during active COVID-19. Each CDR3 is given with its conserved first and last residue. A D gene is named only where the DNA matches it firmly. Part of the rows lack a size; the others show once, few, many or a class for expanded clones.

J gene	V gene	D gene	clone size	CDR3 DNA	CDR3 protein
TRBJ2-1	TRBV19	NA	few	TGTGCCAGTAGTATAGCGGGCTCCTACAATGAGCAGTTCTTC	CASSIAGSYNEQFF
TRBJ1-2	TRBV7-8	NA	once	TGTGCCAGCAGCTTAGAACGGGATGGGGGCTACACCTTC	CASSLERDGGYTF
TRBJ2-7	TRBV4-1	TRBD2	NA	TGCGCCAGCAGCCAAGAAAAGGGGACACGGGGGGGAACCTCCTACGAGCAGTACTTC	CASSQEKGTRGGTSYEQYF
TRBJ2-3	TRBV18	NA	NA	TGTGCCAGCTCCTCTCGCACAGATACGCAGTATTTT	CASSSRTDTQYF
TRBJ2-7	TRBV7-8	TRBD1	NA	TGTGCCAGCAGCCCCCGGACAGGGTACGAGCAGTACTTC	CASSPRTGYEQYF
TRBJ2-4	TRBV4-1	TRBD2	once	TGCGCCAGCAGCCCTTATAGCGGGGGGTTAGCCAAAAACATTCAGTACTTC	CASSPYSGGLAKNIQYF
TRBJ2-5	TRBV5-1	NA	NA	TGCGCCAGCAGCTTGGGGCAGAGGGAGACCCAGTACTTC	CASSLGQRETQYF
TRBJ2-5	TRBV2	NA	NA	TGTGCCAGCAGTGGTTCCGGGTTTAGCCAAGAGACCCAGTACTTC	CASSGSGFSQETQYF
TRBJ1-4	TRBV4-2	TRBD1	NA	TGTGCCAGCAGCCAGTTTACAGGGGGCAAAACTAATGAAAAACTGTTTTTT	CASSQFTGGKTNEKLFF
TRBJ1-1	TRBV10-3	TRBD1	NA	TGTGCCATCAGTGAGTCTCAGTCCCGGACAGGAGAAGCTTTCTTT	CAISESQSRTGEAFF
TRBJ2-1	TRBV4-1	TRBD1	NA	TGCGCCAGCAGCCCGACAGGGAGCTCCTACAATGAGCAGTTCTTC	CASSPTGSSYNEQFF
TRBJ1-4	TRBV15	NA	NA	TGTGCCACCAGCAGAGAAATTGTTACTCCCCTGTTTTTT	CATSREIVTPLFF
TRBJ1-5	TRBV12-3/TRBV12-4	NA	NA	TGTGCCAGCAGTTTAATCCTGAATCAGCCCCAGCATTTT	CASSLILNQPQHF
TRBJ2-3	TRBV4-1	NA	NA	TGCGCCAGCAGCCATCCACCGCTCCCGCTAGCGCATAGTACGCAGTATTTT	CASSHPPLPLAHSTQYF
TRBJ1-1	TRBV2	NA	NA	TGTGCCAGCAGTGGGGGGCAGGTGGGCACTGAAGCTTTCTTT	CASSGGQVGTEAFF